A single T cell receptor (beta chain) is shown here with its context. What it binds is unknown. The data belong to a study of OX40 agonist ivuxolimab in advanced cancers. The assay was immunoSEQ multiplex PCR, and TCRdb's table has in-frame clones only and misses some. The data show roughly 73,000 clones, with around 88% seen just once and around 3% held by the top ten. This CDR3 has 14 amino acids. Germline assignment: CDR1 SEHNR and CDR2 FQNEAQ (reference sequence). The V end lost 6 bases, the J end lost 8 bases, and 14 bases lay between the germline ends. The study's findings and limits: CD4+ T cells averaged fewer expanded clones than CD8+ T cells.

The sequencing here drew on CD4+ or CD8+ T cells sorted from blood, taken in a trial of the OX40 agonist ivuxolimab. The chain combines TRBV7-9 with TRBJ1-6; D is undetermined. This clonotype was sampled from an adult with an advanced solid tumor such as melanoma, head and neck, liver or kidney cancer. The CDR3 sequence: CASSSQASDSPLHF. CDR3 nucleotide sequence: TGTGCCAGCAGTTCTCAGGCATCGGATTCACCCCTCCACTTT. The whole variable domain, remainder taken from reference TRBV7-9 and TRBJ1-6, is DTGVSQNPRHKITKRGQNVTFRCDPISEHNRLYWYRQTLGQGPEFLTYFQNEAQLEKSRLLSDRFSAERPKGSFSTLEIQRTEQGDSAMYLCASSSQASDSPLHFGNGTRLTVT.